This T cell receptor (beta chain) was sequenced for a study of cytomegalovirus exposure and HLA in healthy donors. Germline lookup yields CDR1 SGHKS and CDR2 YYEKEE (reference sequence). This CDR3 contains 15 residues. The V and J ends lost 4 bases and 0 bases, in that order; junction bases with no gene match: 6. The PCR ran on 60 Vbeta and 13 Jbeta primers. The table came from immunoSEQ multiplex PCR; TCRdb's copy has only in-frame clones and leaves some out. Among about 89,000 clones listed, about 85% were seen once. To note about this clone: Antigen: not known.

The study's findings and limits: Productive rates of about 87% or about 30% were seen for most TCR beta V segments in an earlier analysis.

This receptor was obtained from a middle-aged man in good health and CMV-seropositive. V usage is TRBV5-5 and J usage is TRBJ1-2; the match to TRBD1 covers 7 bases. The sample taken for sequencing was PBMCs. The CDR3 DNA reads TGTGCCAGCAGCCGGTGGACAGGCTCTAACTATGGCTACACCTTC. It is translated as CASSRWTGSNYGYTF.